Detailed here is one T cell receptor beta chain. After removal of 4 bases from V and 6 bases from J, the junction contained 1 base not matched to a gene. The CDR3 runs to 13 residues. Germline V lookup: CDR1 SGHAT, CDR2 FQNNGV. Sequenced by immunoSEQ multiplex PCR; TCRdb stores in-frame clones only, minus some. Of under 300,000 clones in the sample, approximately 86% were seen once. This record belongs to a study of blood T cell repertoires in COVID-19. Across the whole study: COVID-19 samples from acute and convalescent phases originated in the United States, Italy and Spain.

Sequencing input: peripheral blood. The chain recombines TRBV11-2 with TRBJ1-4; TRBD1 aligns across 8 bases. This clonotype originated in a woman in her sixties or seventies with COVID-19, enrolled during active disease. In DNA form, the CDR3 reads TGTGCCAGCAGCTCGGGACAGGATGAAAAACTGTTTTTT. It is translated as CASSSGQDEKLFF.